The 19 T cell receptor beta chains below were found in one sample sequenced in a study of T cells in Graves' hyperthyroidism and ophthalmopathy. RNA transcripts provided the source from which TCR beta CDR3 regions were amplified. In the first-round RT-PCR of the TCR CDR3, the HTBI primer set was used. TCRdb reanalysed the multiplex PCR reads using MiXCR and keeps one entry per CDR3 protein. The table lists about 480,000 distinct CDR3 sequences, approximately 23% of them singletons, with approximately 49% in the top ten. What was sequenced was blood. The receptors here all came from a woman aged 70-85 years with Graves' ophthalmopathy.

This chain joins TRBV7-9 and TRBJ2-1; 8 bases agree with TRBD2. CDR1 is SEHNR, CDR2 FQNEAQ, per germline (reference sequence). Trimming removed 6 bases from V and 6 bases from J; junction bases left unmatched: 10. The CDR3 is made up of 15 amino acids. The CDR3 sequence: CASSSPGLVINEQFF. For the CDR3, the DNA is TGTGCCAGCAGTTCTCCGGGACTAGTTATCAATGAGCAGTTCTTC.

This clonotype has a handful of counts. The chain combines TRBV6-2 or TRBV6-3 with TRBJ2-1; 7 bases agree with TRBD2. Germline trimming cut 2 bases from V and 7 bases from J; bases unmatched to any gene: 14. CDR3 length: 17 residues. The germline CDR1 and CDR2 sequences are MNHEY and SVGEGT. The CDR3 DNA reads TGTGCCAGCAGTTACCACGCGGCGGGAGTAATCGTTAATGAGCAGTTCTTC. This sequence encodes CASSYHAAGVIVNEQFF.

This clonotype was picked up many times. J is TRBJ2-3 and V is TRBV28; 11 bases agree with TRBD2. Germline CDR1 is MDHEN and CDR2 is SYDVKM. This CDR3 spans 16 amino acids. J gave up 4 bases and V 8 bases, and 11 bases lay outside the gene matches. Here the CDR3 reads CASSTAGLAGPDTQYF. The CDR3 DNA reads as TGTGCCAGCTCTACCGCCGGACTAGCGGGCCCAGATACGCAGTATTTT. The full variable domain, with the rest looked up from reference TRBV28 and TRBJ2-3, is DVKVTQSSRYLVKRTGEKVFLECVQDMDHENMFWYRQDPGLGLRLIYFSYDVKMKEKGDIPEGYSVSREKKERFSLILESASTNQTSMYLCASSTAGLAGPDTQYFGPGTRLTVL.

This clonotype showed up many times. This chain's CDR3 is CASSLGRKDTQYF. The DNA of the CDR3 is TGTGCCAGCAGCTTAGGGCGTAAAGATACGCAGTATTTT. The chain is built from TRBV7-2 and TRBJ2-3; D unclear. CDR1 and CDR2 (germline): SGHTA, FQGNSA. The CDR3 length is 13 residues. V lost 1 base to trimming and J lost 5 bases, with 7 bases between them.

This chain links TRBV6-6 with TRBJ1-1, with a tentative D call TRBD1 (6 bases). The CDR3 runs to 12 residues. Looked up from germline, CDR1 is MNHNY and CDR2 is SVGAGI (reference sequence). Trimming took off 2 bases at V and 9 bases at J, with 10 bases between the two ends. The CDR3: CASSYEGQKAFF. CDR3 nucleotide sequence: TGTGCCAGCAGTTACGAAGGACAGAAAGCTTTCTTT.

On this clonotype itself: With a much larger clone just one base away, this may be a read error. The V and J genes are TRBV11-2 and TRBJ2-7; D possibly corresponds to TRBD2 (5 bases). With 3 bases removed from V and 3 bases from J, the gap between germline ends came to 12 bases. This CDR3 has 14 residues. CDR1 is SGHAT and CDR2 is FQNNGV in the germline V gene. The CDR3 region is CASSFSLRGYEQYF. In DNA form, the CDR3 reads TGTGCCAGCAGCTTCTCCCTACGGGGCTACGAGCAGTACTTC.

This clonotype was counted at least ten times. V and J are TRBV2 and TRBJ2-3, with unresolved D. Germline values: CDR1 SNHLY, CDR2 FYNNEI. The V end lost 5 bases, the J end lost 0 bases, and 6 bases lay between the germline ends. The CDR3 runs to 13 residues. CDR3 nucleotides: TGTGCCAGCAGTCGGCGTAGCACAGATACGCAGTATTTT. Amino acid sequence: CASSRRSTDTQYF. Based on the CDR3 plus reference TRBV2 and TRBJ2-3, the full variable domain is EPEVTQTPSHQVTQMGQEVILRCVPISNHLYFYWYRQILGQKVEFLVSFYNNEISEKSEIFDDQFSVERPDGSNFTLKIRSTKLEDSAMYFCASSRRSTDTQYFGPGTRLTVL.

This clonotype has at least ten counts. The chain joins TRBV30 to TRBJ2-1; 10 bases map to TRBD2. V shed 3 bases, J shed 2 bases, and the junction held 4 bases outside the gene matches. CDR1 GTSNPN and CDR2 SVGIG come from the germline V gene (reference sequence). The CDR3 runs to 15 residues. This CDR3 is CAWRFLAGAYNEQFF. The CDR3 coding sequence is TGTGCCTGGAGGTTCCTAGCGGGGGCCTACAATGAGCAGTTCTTC. The full variable domain, in which reference TRBV30 and TRBJ2-1 provide the parts outside the CDR3, is SQTIHQWPATLVQPVGSPLSLECTVEGTSNPNLYWYRQAAGRGLQLLFYSVGIGQISSEVPQNLSASRPQDRQFILSSKKLLLSDSGFYLCAWRFLAGAYNEQFFGPGTRLTVL.

The chain couples TRBV30 to TRBJ2-5; D uncertain. V was clipped by 5 bases and J by 7 bases, with 11 bases between them. From germline, CDR1 is GTSNPN and CDR2 SVGIG (reference sequence). The CDR3 loop spans 11 amino acids. In DNA form, the CDR3 reads TGTGCCTGGTCCGTCCTTTCGACCCAGTACTTC. It encodes CAWSVLSTQYF.

The genes are TRBV11-2 and TRBJ2-6; D gene unclear. The ends were cut back, 1 base at V and 0 bases at J, with 10 bases in the middle. The CDR3 totals 17 residues. Germline V gene lookup returns CDR1 SGHAT and CDR2 FQNNGV. The CDR3 region has the DNA TGTGCCAGCAGCTTAGCCCACCAGAGCTCTGGGGCCAACGTCCTGACTTTC. Translation gives CASSLAHQSSGANVLTF.

This chain connects TRBV12-5 to TRBJ2-5; 8 bases match TRBD2. In germline, CDR1 is LGHNT, CDR2 FRNRAP. V lost 6 bases, J lost 4 bases, and 10 bases stayed unmatched. This CDR3 region has 15 residues. CDR3 coding DNA: TGTGCTAGTGGAGAGGGGGGTCTAGCGGGAGAGACCCAGTACTTC. It codes for CASGEGGLAGETQYF.

Only a few counts were recorded for this clonotype. V is TRBV3-1 and J is TRBJ1-1, with TRBD1 matching 8 bases. The length of the CDR3 is 17 residues. The J segment lost 1 base and the V segment lost 4 bases, leaving 11 bases of the junction unmatched. Germline values: CDR1 LGHDT, CDR2 YNNKEL (reference sequence). CDR3 DNA: TGTGCCAGCAGCCCCACCCGGACGCAGGGGGCGAACACTGAAGCTTTCTTT. This encodes CASSPTRTQGANTEAFF.

J is TRBJ2-7 and V is TRBV6-1, with 9 bases aligning to TRBD1. V gave up 6 bases and J gave up 7 bases; unmatched junction bases: 16. This CDR3 is 16 amino acids long. Germline-derived CDR1 and CDR2 are MNHNS and SASEGT. This CDR3 reads CASSPLPGTGYGEQYF. The DNA of the CDR3 is TGTGCCAGCAGCCCCCTTCCAGGGACAGGGTACGGGGAGCAGTACTTC.

This clonotype has just a few counts. This rearrangement joins TRBV12-3 or TRBV12-4 to TRBJ2-7; 7 nucleotides align to TRBD2. The CDR3 extends over 14 amino acids. The J segment lost 3 bases and the V segment lost 3 bases, leaving 5 bases of the junction unmatched. CDR3 region: CASSFGTIGYEQYF. The CDR3 DNA is TGTGCCAGCAGTTTCGGGACTATAGGCTACGAGCAGTACTTC.

This sequence joins TRBV6-1 and TRBJ1-3, with 7 bases identical to TRBD1. CDR3 length equals 15 residues. Germline assignment: CDR1 MNHNS and CDR2 SASEGT. With 7 bases clipped from V and 2 bases from J, the junction kept 8 bases outside the gene matches. The CDR3 is CASTEGAMTGNTIYF. The CDR3, as DNA: TGTGCCAGCACTGAGGGGGCGATGACTGGAAACACCATATATTTT.

The rearrangement uses TRBV20-1 and TRBJ2-1; 8 nucleotides agree with TRBD2. The CDR3 has 15 amino acids. V lost 2 bases to trimming and J lost 2 bases; unmatched junction nucleotides: 5. CDR1 is DFQATT, CDR2 SNEGSKA, per germline (reference sequence). The CDR3: CSARMAGGAYNEQFF. The CDR3 nucleotides read TGCAGTGCTAGAATGGCGGGAGGTGCCTACAATGAGCAGTTCTTC.

This clonotype was recorded many times. V and J are TRBV12-3 or TRBV12-4 and TRBJ2-5; TRBD2 agrees at 8 bases. This CDR3 is 14 amino acids long. The V segment lost 7 bases and the J segment 2 bases; nucleotides outside the gene matches: 6. The CDR3 spells CASKSGLVQETQYF. The CDR3 DNA reads as TGTGCCAGCAAATCGGGACTAGTGCAAGAGACCCAGTACTTC.

In its sample, this clonotype was seen many times. The rearrangement joins TRBV3-1 to TRBJ1-4, with 7 bases identical to TRBD1. This CDR3 region has 15 residues. V was clipped by 10 bases and J by 5 bases; unmatched bases: 13. Germline CDR1 and CDR2: LGHDT and YNNKEL (reference sequence). CDR3 nucleotide sequence: TGTGCCACACAGGGGACGCCGGACGAAAATGAAAAACTGTTTTTT. Its translation: CATQGTPDENEKLFF.

The chain joins TRBV19 to TRBJ2-3; TRBD1 or TRBD2 may be the D gene (6 bases each). This CDR3 has 15 amino acids. V was shortened by 5 bases and J by 5 bases, with 17 bases between the two germline ends. CDR1 and CDR2 (germline): LNHDA, SQIVND (reference sequence). The CDR3 loop is CASSSRGGHVDTQYF. In DNA form, the CDR3 reads TGTGCCAGTAGTTCCAGAGGGGGGCATGTAGATACGCAGTATTTT.